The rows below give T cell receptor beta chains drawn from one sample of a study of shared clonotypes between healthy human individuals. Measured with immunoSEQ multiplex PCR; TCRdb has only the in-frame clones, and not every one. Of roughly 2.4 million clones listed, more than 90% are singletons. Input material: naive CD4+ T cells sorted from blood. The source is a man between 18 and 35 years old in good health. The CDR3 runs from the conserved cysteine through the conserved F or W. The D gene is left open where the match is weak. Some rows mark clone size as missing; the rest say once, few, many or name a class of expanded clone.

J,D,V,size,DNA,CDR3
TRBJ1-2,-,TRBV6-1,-,TGTGCCAGCATCTTGGATAGAGCTAACTATGGCTACACCTTC,CASILDRANYGYTF
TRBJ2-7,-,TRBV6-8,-,TGTGCCAGCAGTTACTCTTGGGAACAGCCCAATATCACCTACGAGCAGTACTTC,CASSYSWEQPNITYEQYF
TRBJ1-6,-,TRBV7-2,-,TGTGCCAGCAGCTTGGGCCTTGGGGTCAACCTCCACTTT,CASSLGLGVNLHF
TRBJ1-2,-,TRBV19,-,TGTGCCAGTAGTATTAATGGGGCGGAGATCAACTATGGCTACACCTTC,CASSINGAEINYGYTF
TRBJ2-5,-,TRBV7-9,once,TGTGCCAGTACCCGGGACAACCAAGAGACCCAGTACTTC,CASTRDNQETQYF
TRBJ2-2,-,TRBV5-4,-,TGTGCCAGCAGCCGGGGACTGCTCCCCGGGGAGCTGTTTTTT,CASSRGLLPGELFF
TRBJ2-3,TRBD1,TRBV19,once,TGTGCCAGTAGTATAGGGGACAGGGGCACAGATACGCAGTATTTT,CASSIGDRGTDTQYF
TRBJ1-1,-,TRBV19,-,TGTGCCAGCTTCCCCTACGGGGCGAACACTGAAGCTTTCTTT,CASFPYGANTEAFF
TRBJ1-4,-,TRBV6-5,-,TGTGCCAGCAGGAGATCAACTAATGAAAAACTGTTTTTT,CASRRSTNEKLFF
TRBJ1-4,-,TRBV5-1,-,TGCGCCAGCAGCGTAATAGGGGTCTCTAATGAAAAACTGTTTTTT,CASSVIGVSNEKLFF
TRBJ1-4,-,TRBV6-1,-,TGTGCCGGATCAAGGTCAACTAATGAAAAACTGTTTTTT,CAGSRSTNEKLFF
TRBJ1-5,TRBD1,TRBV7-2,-,TGTGCCAGCAGCTCTACAGGGGGGATGCAGCCCCAGCATTTT,CASSSTGGMQPQHF
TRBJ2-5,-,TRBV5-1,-,TGCGCCAGCAGCTCGACAGGCCAAGAGACCCAGTACTTC,CASSSTGQETQYF
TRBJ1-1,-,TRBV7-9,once,TGTGCCAGCAGTCTTTCCAACATCAACACTGAAGCTTTCTTT,CASSLSNINTEAFF
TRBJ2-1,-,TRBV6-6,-,TGTGCCAGCAGTTACGTAGGGTCAAGCTCCTACAATGAGCAGTTCTTC,CASSYVGSSSYNEQFF
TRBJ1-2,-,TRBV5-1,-,TGCGCCAGCAGCCCTACGGGAGGAGGTCTTGGCTACACCTTC,CASSPTGGGLGYTF